This TCR beta chain was found in a study of T cell responses to AZD1222 COVID-19 vaccine. Concerning this clone: What it binds is not known.

Germline V gene sequence: CDR1 GTSNPN, CDR2 SVGIG (reference sequence). V shed 3 bases and J shed 5 bases, with 7 bases lying between them. This CDR3 comprises 11 residues. Method: immunoSEQ multiplex PCR; TCRdb's copy keeps in-frame clones and lacks some. The sample consists of 120,000 to 150,000 clones, 85% to 95% of them appearing once. Study results and limitations: Spike-specific TCR breadth and depth grew following two AZD1222 doses. Among AZD1222 vaccinees, only 6 or 7 were seropositive at baseline. Spike regions recognized by vaccine-associated CD4 TCRs spanned the protein, led by 160-218 and 743-854.

V gene TRBV30 combines with J gene TRBJ1-2; D ambiguous. This specimen consisted of peripheral blood, obtained on day 0 of MenACWY control vaccination. This clonotype originated in an adult in good health. The CDR3 is CAWSELYGYTF. Here the CDR3 DNA reads TGTGCCTGGAGCGAATTATATGGCTACACCTTC.